What follows are 27 T cell receptor beta chains derived from one specimen sequenced in a study of blood T cells in healthy people across ages. The authors ran a second PCR of about 6 to 11 cycles using a sample-barcoded 5' primer and a J-beta primer mix. Via MiXCR, TCRdb re-called the 5' RACE reads, giving one row per CDR3 protein. The sample holds roughly 1,700,000 distinct CDR3 sequences, roughly 28% seen once. The specimen sequenced was blood. These TCRs come from a woman aged 30 to 39 in good health.

The gene calls are TRBV5-1 and TRBJ2-5; either TRBD1 or TRBD2 may fit D (5 bases each). CDR3 size: 14 residues. CDR1 is SGHRS and CDR2 is YFSETQ in the germline V gene. V lost 2 bases to trimming and J lost 11 bases, with 19 bases between them. The CDR3 nucleotides read TGCGCCAGCAGCTTTGAGGGGAAGGCAGGTAAGCAGTACTTC. It codes for CASSFEGKAGKQYF.

The V gene is TRBV5-5, the J gene TRBJ2-4, with no clear D. The closer fit of TRBJ2-5 to the DNA end suggests the J call may be wrong. CDR3 length: 16 residues. Germline V gives CDR1 SGHKS, CDR2 YYEKEE (reference sequence). The DNA for the CDR3 is TGTGCCAGCAGCCTAGATAGTACAGACCTATGGGAGACCCAGTACTTC. Its translation: CASSLDSTDLWETQYF.

As for this clonotype: The DNA is left out, because the CDR3 cannot be placed on it with certainty; the CDR3 is given as TCRdb lists it. The CDR3 region is CASSFYICSARGGGGLTETQYF. This chain joins TRBV11-2 and TRBJ2-5; the table's D gene call, TRBD2, was not cross checked with the DNA. The germline V gene has CDR1 SGHAT and CDR2 FQNNGV. A total of 22 residues make up the CDR3, ends included.

The chain combines TRBV29-1 with TRBJ2-1, with 11 bases matching TRBD1. V shed 7 bases and J 10 bases; nucleotides not matched to a gene: 9. CDR3 size: 13 residues. The V gene's germline CDR1 is SQVTM and CDR2 ANQGSEA. As DNA, the CDR3 is TGCAGCGAGCGGACAGGGGGCTCTGACGAGCAGTTCTTC. It yields the protein CSERTGGSDEQFF.

The table lists this clonotype with many counts. This chain links TRBV29-1 with TRBJ2-7; D not certain. V was shortened by 4 bases and J by 1 base, with 5 bases between the two germline ends. This CDR3 contains 11 residues. Germline CDR1 reads SQVTM; CDR2 reads ANQGSEA. The CDR3 sequence is CSVGQSYEQYF. In nucleotides, the CDR3 is TGCAGCGTTGGGCAGTCCTACGAGCAGTACTTC.

V and J are TRBV20-1 and TRBJ2-1; 9 nucleotides agree with TRBD2. Unmatched junction bases numbered 2, after V lost 3 bases and J lost 2 bases. The CDR3 contains 14 residues. Looked up from germline, CDR1 is DFQATT and CDR2 is SNEGSKA (reference sequence). This CDR3 reads CSASGGGAYNEQFF. The CDR3 DNA reads as TGCAGTGCTAGTGGCGGGGGGGCCTACAATGAGCAGTTCTTC.

The V gene is TRBV7-2, the J gene TRBJ2-1, with TRBD2 matching 7 bases. Germline V gives CDR1 SGHTA, CDR2 FQGNSA. The J segment lost 1 base and the V segment lost 1 base, leaving 13 bases of the junction unmatched. There are 19 residues in the CDR3. CDR3 coding DNA: TGTACCAGCAGCTTAGGACCCCCAATGCTAGCGGCATCCTACAATGAGCAGTTCTTC. It translates to CTSSLGPPMLAASYNEQFF.

The V call is TRBV7-9, the J call TRBJ2-7, with D unresolved. In germline, CDR1 is SEHNR, CDR2 FQNEAQ (reference sequence). This CDR3 comprises 17 residues. With 3 bases removed from V and 3 bases from J, the gap between germline ends came to 21 bases. In DNA, the CDR3 is TGTGCCAGCAGCTTGGTTTCCTGGCGCCAGAGCTTCTACGAGCAGTACTTC. Translating it yields CASSLVSWRQSFYEQYF.

This clonotype has a handful of counts. V gene TRBV12-3 or TRBV12-4 combines with J gene TRBJ2-5, with 9 bases that match TRBD2. CDR3 length: 15 amino acids. The J segment lost 5 bases and the V segment lost 6 bases, leaving 10 bases of the junction unmatched. As DNA, the CDR3 is TGTGCCAGCAGCGAACGGCGGGAGGGCCGGGAGACCCAGTACTTC. Encoded protein: CASSERREGRETQYF.

The V gene is TRBV18, the J gene TRBJ2-1; possibly TRBD2 for D (5 bases). Germline CDR1 reads KGHSH; CDR2 reads LQKENI. The CDR3 runs 15 residues. Trimming removed 6 bases at V and 3 bases at J, with 15 bases between. CDR3 loop: CASSPLPGDYNEQFF. The CDR3 DNA follows: TGTGCCAGCTCGCCTCTACCCGGGGACTACAATGAGCAGTTCTTC.

This clonotype was counted at least ten times. The V and J genes are TRBV30 and TRBJ2-7; D gene ambiguous. This CDR3 region has 12 residues. V lost 0 bases, J lost 5 bases, and 8 bases lay in between. The germline V gene has CDR1 GTSNPN and CDR2 SVGIG (reference sequence). Written as DNA, the CDR3 is TGTGCCTGGAGTGTTAGGAGCGACGAGCAGTACTTC. Its translation is CAWSVRSDEQYF. The variable domain in full, with the rest retrieved from reference TRBV30 and TRBJ2-7, is SQTIHQWPATLVQPVGSPLSLECTVEGTSNPNLYWYRQAAGRGLQLLFYSVGIGQISSEVPQNLSASRPQDRQFILSSKKLLLSDSGFYLCAWSVRSDEQYFGPGTRLTVT.

The V call is TRBV10-3, the J call TRBJ1-2, with 12 bases lining up with TRBD1. This CDR3 is built from 16 residues. J gave up 4 bases and V 6 bases, and 9 bases lay outside the gene matches. Germline values: CDR1 ENHRY, CDR2 SYGVKD. CDR3 DNA: TGTGCCATCAGCGGGGGACAGGGGGCCCTTAGCTATGGCTACACCTTC. This encodes CAISGGQGALSYGYTF.

This clonotype was seen repeatedly, ten times or more. The V gene is TRBV29-1, the J gene TRBJ1-2, with no clear D. CDR3 length equals 12 residues. The V gene's germline CDR1 is SQVTM and CDR2 ANQGSEA. V lost 2 bases and J 5 bases, leaving 9 bases between the germline ends. The CDR3 DNA follows: TGCAGCGTTGAAACAGAAGATTATGGCTACACCTTC. Protein: CSVETEDYGYTF. The entire variable domain, with the rest obtained from reference TRBV29-1 and TRBJ1-2, is as follows: SAVISQKPSRDICQRGTSLTIQCQVDSQVTMMFWYRQQPGQSLTLIATANQGSEATYESGFVIDKFPISRPNLTFSTLTVSNMSPEDSSIYLCSVETEDYGYTFGSGTRLTVV.

A note on this clonotype: It may be a read error: a sequence one base away is much more abundant. The chain recombines TRBV15 with TRBJ2-1; no clear D. The CDR3 has 12 residues. Germline V lookup: CDR1 LNHNV, CDR2 YYDKDF (reference sequence). CDR3 residues: CTTSDDWNEQFF. As DNA, the CDR3 is TGTACCACCAGCGACGACTGGAATGAGCAGTTCTTC.

The chain employs TRBV7-3 and TRBJ2-2; 13 nucleotides match TRBD2. With V trimmed by 4 bases and J by 6 bases, 5 bases remained unmatched. Germline V gene sequence: CDR1 SGHTA, CDR2 FQGTGA. The CDR3 has 16 amino acids. The CDR3 nucleotides read TGTGCCAGCAGCTCGGGACTAGCGGGGTTGGCCGGGGAGCTGTTTTTT. Residues: CASSSGLAGLAGELFF.

Many counts were recorded for this clonotype. This chain joins TRBV18 and TRBJ2-1; TRBD1 might be the D (7 bases). Looked up from germline, CDR1 is KGHSH and CDR2 is LQKENI. CDR3 size: 15 residues. V lost 6 bases and J 1 base, leaving 13 bases between the germline ends. Written as DNA, the CDR3 is TGTGCCAGCTCGCGGGACAGCCTATCCTACAATGAGCAGTTCTTC. Amino acid sequence: CASSRDSLSYNEQFF.

Points on this clonotype: This could be a read error, since a much larger clone is one nucleotide away. V usage is TRBV29-1 and J usage is TRBJ2-7, with D maybe TRBD1 (6 bases). Trimming removed 7 bases from V and 1 base from J, with 11 bases in between. Looked up from germline, CDR1 is SQVTM and CDR2 is ANQGSEA. The CDR3 runs to 12 residues. The CDR3 sequence: CSAEGESYEQYF. The CDR3 DNA sequence: TGCAGCGCCGAGGGGGAGTCCTACGAGCAGTACTTC.

The CDR3 loop reads CASSPVQRTYEQYF. The CDR3, as DNA: TGTGCCAGCAGCCCGGTGCAGCGGACCTACGAGCAGTACTTC. The V gene is TRBV9, the J gene TRBJ2-7; maybe TRBD2 (5 bases). The V end was cut by 4 bases, the J end by 2 bases, with 13 bases between. The germline V gene has CDR1 SGDLS and CDR2 YYNGEE. This CDR3 spans 14 amino acids.

The chain links TRBV5-5 to TRBJ2-2; 11 bases match TRBD2. The J segment lost 5 bases and the V segment lost 2 bases, leaving 5 bases of the junction unmatched. The CDR3 loop spans 16 amino acids. Per the germline V gene, CDR1 is SGHKS and CDR2 is YYEKEE (reference sequence). CDR3 region: CASSFSSGGNTGELFF. CDR3 in DNA: TGTGCCAGCAGCTTTTCTAGCGGGGGGAATACCGGGGAGCTGTTTTTT.

The chain employs TRBV4-1 and TRBJ2-1; perhaps TRBD2 as D (6 bases). The V end lost 2 bases, the J end lost 7 bases, and 12 bases lay between the germline ends. Germline CDR1 reads MGHRA; CDR2 reads YSYEKL. CDR3 length equals 14 residues. The CDR3 spells CASSQFNRGNEQFF. The CDR3 DNA is TGCGCCAGCAGCCAATTCAATCGGGGGAATGAGCAGTTCTTC.

V and J are TRBV13 and TRBJ1-5; D unresolved. Trimming stripped 4 bases from V and 2 bases from J, with 12 bases between. CDR1 PRHDT and CDR2 FYEKMQ come from the germline V gene (reference sequence). The CDR3 sequence is 15 residues long. CDR3 DNA: TGTGCCAGCAGCTCCGCCGGGAGCCGCAATCAGCCCCAGCATTTT. Translating it yields CASSSAGSRNQPQHF.

This clonotype was recorded many times. At one boundary the junction diverges from the germline segment, which might be a read error. The V and J genes are TRBV10-2 and TRBJ1-2; 7 bases are shared with TRBD1. The CDR3 runs 12 residues. Per the germline V gene, CDR1 is WSHSY and CDR2 is SAAADI. As DNA, the CDR3 is TGTGCCAGCAGGGGGGCAGGCTATGGCTACACCTTC. This sequence encodes CASRGAGYGYTF.

The chain couples TRBV12-3 or TRBV12-4 to TRBJ1-5; no definite D call. The CDR3 runs to 12 residues. V shed 6 bases and J shed 5 bases, with 8 bases lying between them. CDR3 in amino acids: CASRKSDQPQHF. CDR3 nucleotide sequence: TGTGCCAGCAGAAAAAGCGATCAGCCCCAGCATTTT.

This clonotype was counted between two and nine times. This sequence joins TRBV10-3 and TRBJ2-1; TRBD1 matches 7 bases. The CDR3 sequence is 15 residues long. Germline V gene lookup returns CDR1 ENHRY and CDR2 SYGVKD. The ends lost 4 bases at V and 5 bases at J; junction bases unmatched: 8. The CDR3 protein is CAISGQGQKNNEQFF. The DNA of the CDR3 is TGTGCCATCAGTGGACAGGGTCAAAAAAACAATGAGCAGTTCTTC.

Turning to this clonotype: Its ends do not fully match the called genes, so a read error is possible. The rearrangement uses TRBV4-1 and TRBJ1-2; no reliable D call. The CDR3 is 12 residues long. Germline values: CDR1 MGHRA, CDR2 YSYEKL. The CDR3 nucleotides read TGCGCCAGCGGCCACGGCCTCGGTGGCTACACCTTC. Translated, it gives CASGHGLGGYTF.

This clonotype turned up a few times. The gene calls are TRBV18 and TRBJ1-2; TRBD1 matches 7 bases. V lost 3 bases and J lost 8; bases outside the gene matches: 12. CDR1 is KGHSH and CDR2 is LQKENI in the germline V gene. The CDR3 runs 15 residues. The CDR3 region is CASSPRGQLDPGYTF. CDR3 sequence (DNA): TGTGCCAGCTCACCGAGGGGACAGCTCGATCCGGGCTACACCTTC.

This clonotype showed up just a few times. The CDR3 protein is CASNWGQGAYEQYF. The CDR3 DNA reads as TGTGCCAGCAACTGGGGACAGGGGGCCTACGAGCAGTACTTC. The chain recombines TRBV7-9 with TRBJ2-7, with 11 positions matching TRBD1. Germline lookup yields CDR1 SEHNR and CDR2 FQNEAQ (reference sequence). V shed 7 bases and J 2 bases; nucleotides not matched to a gene: 4. The CDR3 covers 14 residues.